The 2 T cell receptor beta chains given below trace back to one sample, sequenced in a study of T cell repertoires in cytomegalovirus infection. TCRdb re-analysed the reads in MiXCR, keeping a single row per CDR3 protein. Of roughly 600,000 distinct CDR3 sequences listed, less than 25% are singletons. The sample was CD8+ T cells from PBMCs. Source of these receptors: a human donor in good health (CMV status not recorded). Some clones in this sample may be carry-over from other donors' samples.

The chain uses TRBV15 and TRBJ2-1, with D possibly being TRBD1 (5 bases). Per germline, CDR1 LNHNV and CDR2 YYDKDF (reference sequence). The CDR3 contains 17 residues. The V gene lost 0 bases and the J gene lost 6 bases, with 18 bases spanning the gap. This CDR3 is CATSRDLNIWGGNEQFF. CDR3 DNA sequence: TGTGCCACCAGCAGAGATCTCAACATCTGGGGCGGCAATGAGCAGTTCTTC.

This chain uses TRBV20-1 with TRBJ2-7; TRBD1 aligns across 7 bases. The CDR3 loop spans 16 amino acids. Germline CDR1 is DFQATT and CDR2 is SNEGSKA (reference sequence). CDR3 amino acids: CSARDRDRARLYKQYV. CDR3 sequence (DNA): TGCAGTGCTAGAGATCGTGACAGGGCCAGGCTCTACAAGCAGTACGTC.